This is a list of T cell receptor beta chains from one sample in a study of blood T cell dynamics during melanoma immunotherapy. Assay used: immunoSEQ multiplex PCR; TCRdb lists only in-frame clones, some missing. The table includes some 6,300 clones, approximately 88% detected once. Sequencing used blood, obtained from a patient treated with checkpoint blockade. Receptor source: a human donor with melanoma. Some clones in this sample may be carry-over from other donors' samples. CDR3s include the opening cysteine and the closing phenylalanine or tryptophan. The order of the fields is CDR3 protein, V gene, D gene, J gene. The D gene is left open where the match is weak.

CDR3aa: CASSDGTGGSGANVLTF
v_gene: TRBV6-4
d_gene: TRBD1
j_gene: TRBJ2-6

CDR3aa: CASSVQQSADTQYF
v_gene: TRBV2
d_gene: .
j_gene: TRBJ2-3

CDR3aa: CASHRLSSGKTDTQYF
v_gene: TRBV5-6
d_gene: TRBD2
j_gene: TRBJ2-3

CDR3aa: CASSLGGSNQPQHF
v_gene: TRBV5-1
d_gene: .
j_gene: TRBJ1-5

CDR3aa: CASSGSGGAWQETQYF
v_gene: TRBV6-1
d_gene: TRBD2
j_gene: TRBJ2-5

CDR3aa: CASSFLLTGANVLTF
v_gene: TRBV28
d_gene: .
j_gene: TRBJ2-6

CDR3aa: CASRWDRDFGANVLTF
v_gene: TRBV11-1
d_gene: .
j_gene: TRBJ2-6

CDR3aa: CASSTYRGQGDTQYF
v_gene: TRBV11-2
d_gene: .
j_gene: TRBJ2-3

CDR3aa: CASSPPRREKETQYF
v_gene: TRBV28
d_gene: TRBD2
j_gene: TRBJ2-5

CDR3aa: CASSQDRVSSYEQYF
v_gene: TRBV19
d_gene: TRBD1
j_gene: .

CDR3aa: CASKGLAGVHEQYF
v_gene: TRBV6-6
d_gene: TRBD2
j_gene: TRBJ2-7

CDR3aa: CASSFGQGASETQYF
v_gene: TRBV7-9
d_gene: TRBD1
j_gene: TRBJ2-5

CDR3aa: CASSLVASVAEQYF
v_gene: TRBV5-4
d_gene: .
j_gene: TRBJ2-7

CDR3aa: CASSTRTGPSSGNTIYF
v_gene: TRBV7-2
d_gene: TRBD1
j_gene: TRBJ1-3

CDR3aa: CASRPTPAGGYTF
v_gene: TRBV6-5
d_gene: .
j_gene: TRBJ1-2

CDR3aa: CASSRQGAIGELFF
v_gene: TRBV6-5
d_gene: TRBD1
j_gene: TRBJ2-2

CDR3aa: CASSPAGGGNQPQHF
v_gene: TRBV18
d_gene: TRBD1
j_gene: TRBJ1-5

CDR3aa: CATSRGQDPSYEQYF
v_gene: TRBV15
d_gene: TRBD1
j_gene: TRBJ2-7

CDR3aa: CASSPAQGFYYGYTF
v_gene: TRBV6-1
d_gene: .
j_gene: TRBJ1-2

CDR3aa: CASSLVQVDTQYF
v_gene: TRBV11-2
d_gene: .
j_gene: TRBJ2-3

CDR3aa: CASSRGILAAYTDTQYF
v_gene: TRBV7-9
d_gene: TRBD2
j_gene: TRBJ2-3

CDR3aa: CASKAQGASDSPLHF
v_gene: TRBV2
d_gene: TRBD1
j_gene: TRBJ1-6

CDR3aa: CASSLAGGARGGPSTEAFF
v_gene: TRBV28
d_gene: TRBD1
j_gene: TRBJ1-1